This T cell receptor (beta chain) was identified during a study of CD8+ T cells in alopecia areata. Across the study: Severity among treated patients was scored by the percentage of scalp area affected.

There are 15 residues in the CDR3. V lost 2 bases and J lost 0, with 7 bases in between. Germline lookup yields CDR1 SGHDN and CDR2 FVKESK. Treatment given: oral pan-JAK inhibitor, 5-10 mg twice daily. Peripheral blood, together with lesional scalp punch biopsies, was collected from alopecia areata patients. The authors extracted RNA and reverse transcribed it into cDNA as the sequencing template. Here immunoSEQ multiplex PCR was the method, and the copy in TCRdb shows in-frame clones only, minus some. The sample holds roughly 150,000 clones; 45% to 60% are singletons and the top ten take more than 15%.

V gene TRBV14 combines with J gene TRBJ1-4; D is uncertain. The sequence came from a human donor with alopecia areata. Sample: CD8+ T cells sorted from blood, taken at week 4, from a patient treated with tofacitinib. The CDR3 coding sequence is TGTGCCAGCAGCCAACACGGAACAACTAATGAAAAACTGTTTTTT. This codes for CASSQHGTTNEKLFF.